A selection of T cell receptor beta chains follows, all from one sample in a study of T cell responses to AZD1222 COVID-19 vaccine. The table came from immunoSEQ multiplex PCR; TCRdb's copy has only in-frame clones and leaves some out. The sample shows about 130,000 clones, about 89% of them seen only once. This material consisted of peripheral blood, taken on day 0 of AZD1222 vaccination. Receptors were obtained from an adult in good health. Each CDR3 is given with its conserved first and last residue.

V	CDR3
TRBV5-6	CASSRRGVAGANVLTF
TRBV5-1	CASSLDGGQMSYTF
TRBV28	CASSYLRYWAGGEETQYF
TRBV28	CASSFQGLGDEKLFF
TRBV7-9	CASMGRTGELFF
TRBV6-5	CASSYSPTAGGNGLTF
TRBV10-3	CAILSSGANVLTF
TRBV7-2	CASRHTRQGAETQYF
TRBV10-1	CASSESYNSPLHF
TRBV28	CASSRDILNSPLHF
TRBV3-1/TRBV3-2	CASSQKGGPGTQYF
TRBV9	CASSPPSGTVNEKLFF
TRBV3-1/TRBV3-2	CASSQGAGGNSPLHF
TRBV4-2	CASSPSAGSPLHF
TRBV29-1	CSVAGEGGSPLHF
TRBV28	CASLTGQGNQPQHF
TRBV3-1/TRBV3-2	CASSQDGGGYEQYF
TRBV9	CASSVDWGVGIGELFF
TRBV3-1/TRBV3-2	CASSQARDRERVVTNEKLFF
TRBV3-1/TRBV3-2	CASSQGITGELFF
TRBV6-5	CASTKAGVTETQYF
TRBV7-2	CASNPTGAETQYF
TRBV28	CASSFRLGTDTQYF
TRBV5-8	CASSPGTVNSNQPQHF
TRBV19	CASRSSGGIGRGGYTF
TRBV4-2	CASSQGSGLTDTQYF
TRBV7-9	CASRQPRQGNTEAFF
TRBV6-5	CASTEPGRFNTEAFF
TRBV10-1	CASSDKGHGQETQYF
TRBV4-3	CASSPWWQGAGELFF
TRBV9	CASSVETTVSYNEQFF
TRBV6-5	CASRAMNTEAFF
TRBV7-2	CASRMRTGGETQYF
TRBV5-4	CASSLGSGGARNIQYF
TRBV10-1	CASSEGRGRKTNEQFF
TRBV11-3	CASSLGSTGGEQYF
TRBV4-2	CASSHNEGTKNIQYF